This TCR beta chain was found in a study of T cell responses to AZD1222 COVID-19 vaccine. Whole-study context: Both about-4-week and about-12-week second-dose recipients were combined.

Sequenced by immunoSEQ multiplex PCR; TCRdb stores in-frame clones only, minus some. The data hold more than 85,000 clones, with 87% observed a single time. The CDR3 loop spans 13 amino acids. Germline CDR1 is PRHDT and CDR2 is FYEKMQ (reference sequence). Trimming pared 7 bases from V and 6 bases from J, leaving 15 bases between. The starting material was peripheral blood, obtained on day 0 of AZD1222 vaccination. The sequence came from an adult in good health. This chain connects TRBV13 to TRBJ1-1; D may be TRBD1 (5 bases). The CDR3 DNA follows: TGTGCCAGCACCAGGGCTAAGGGATCTGAAGCTTTCTTT. It yields the protein CASTRAKGSEAFF.